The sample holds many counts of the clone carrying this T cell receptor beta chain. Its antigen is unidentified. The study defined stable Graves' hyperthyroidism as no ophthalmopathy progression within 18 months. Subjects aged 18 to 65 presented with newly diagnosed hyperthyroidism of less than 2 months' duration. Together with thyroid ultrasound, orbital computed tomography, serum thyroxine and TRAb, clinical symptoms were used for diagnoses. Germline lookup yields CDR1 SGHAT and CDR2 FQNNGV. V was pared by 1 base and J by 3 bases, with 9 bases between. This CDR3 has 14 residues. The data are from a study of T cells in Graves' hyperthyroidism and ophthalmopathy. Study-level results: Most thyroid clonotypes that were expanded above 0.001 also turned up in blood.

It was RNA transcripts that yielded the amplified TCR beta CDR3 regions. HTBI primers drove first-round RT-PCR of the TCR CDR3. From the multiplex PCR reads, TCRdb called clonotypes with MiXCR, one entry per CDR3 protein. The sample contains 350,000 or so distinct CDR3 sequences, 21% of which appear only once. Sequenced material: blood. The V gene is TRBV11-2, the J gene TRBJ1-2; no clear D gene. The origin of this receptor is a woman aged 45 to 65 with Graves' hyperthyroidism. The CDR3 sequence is CASSLVSQDYGYTF. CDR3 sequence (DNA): TGTGCCAGCAGCTTAGTCAGCCAGGACTATGGCTACACCTTC.